One sample yielded the 3 T cell receptor beta chains listed below, sequenced in a study of T cell clones after liver transplantation. Here immunoSEQ multiplex PCR was the method, and the copy in TCRdb shows in-frame clones only, minus some. This sample yields 80,000 or so clones, of which about 82% are seen a single time; more than 0.45% belongs to the top ten. This sample comprised CD4+ T cells from blood, obtained almost 47 months after liver transplant. The receptors derive from a human patient who received a liver transplant. Part of the T cells may come from the graft donor.

The CDR3 bases are TGCGCCAGCAGGCCCCCCGGTCAGGAGAACACCGGGGAGCTGTTTTTT. Amino acid sequence: CASRPPGQENTGELFF. The chain combines TRBV5-1 with TRBJ2-2, with unresolved D. Trimming stripped 5 bases from V and 1 base from J, with 15 bases between. Germline assignment: CDR1 SGHRS and CDR2 YFSETQ. The CDR3 runs to 16 residues.

The chain joins TRBV6-5 to TRBJ2-7; D remains unclear. V lost 2 bases to trimming and J lost 4 bases, with 6 bases between them. Per germline, CDR1 MNHEY and CDR2 SVGAGI. The length of the CDR3 is 12 residues. The CDR3 reads CASSYGYYEQYF. CDR3 in DNA: TGTGCCAGCAGTTACGGGTATTACGAGCAGTACTTC.

The rearrangement links TRBV2 to TRBJ2-1, with 8 bases aligning to TRBD2. The CDR3 has 14 amino acids. Germline V gene data show CDR1 as SNHLY and CDR2 as FYNNEI. The ends lost 8 bases at V and 1 base at J; junction bases unmatched: 4. The CDR3: CASGGLGSYNEQFF. CDR3 nucleotides: TGTGCCAGCGGGGGACTAGGGTCCTACAATGAGCAGTTCTTC.